This TCR beta chain emerged from a study of beta chain features in type 1 diabetes. About the research overall: Sorted cells, 90 million to 130 million in number, were examined across all samples.

Germline CDR1 reads SGHTA; CDR2 reads FQGNSA. V was shortened by 5 bases and J by 0 bases, with 9 bases between the two germline ends. The CDR3 length is 14 residues. There are a few counts of this clone. The antigen remains unidentified. cDNA synthesis used the whole RNA isolate, giving expressed TCRB sequences. It was found that naive, central memory and regulatory T cell samples averaged approximately 3.6 million reads. The data were produced by immunoSEQ multiplex PCR, yet TCRdb's version contains in-frame clones alone and is incomplete. Counted here are about 140,000 clones, about 9.1% occurring once; the ten biggest clones make up 0.55% to 0.75%. Broader study findings: Sampled from patients, naive, central memory and Treg TCRB repertoires appeared more similar than those sampled from healthy donors.

The sequenced material came from central memory CD4+ T cells from blood. V and J are TRBV7-2 and TRBJ2-3; D gene unclear. The TCR originated in a middle-aged woman in good health. CDR3 in amino acids: CASSRLGSTDTQYF. The CDR3 coding sequence is TGTGCCAGCAGCCGCCTAGGAAGCACAGATACGCAGTATTTT.